A selection of T cell receptor beta chains follows, all from one sample in a study of blood T cell repertoires in COVID-19. TCRdb's table, derived via immunoSEQ multiplex PCR, lists solely in-frame clones and lacks some. The table includes just under 350,000 clones, around 83% detected once. What was sequenced was peripheral blood. Receptor source: a man aged 25-45 years with active or convalescent COVID-19. Each CDR3 is given with its conserved first and last residue. A D gene is named only where the DNA matches it firmly. A row's size may be missing; if present it is once, few, many or a size class.

V gene,clone size,J gene,D gene,CDR3 DNA,CDR3 protein
TRBV12-5,NA,TRBJ1-1,NA,TGTGCTAGTGGTACAGGGATGAACACTGAAGCTTTCTTT,CASGTGMNTEAFF
TRBV7-6,few,TRBJ1-2,NA,TGTGCCAGCAGCCTTAGGACAGACTATGGCTACACCTTC,CASSLRTDYGYTF
TRBV9,NA,TRBJ2-1,TRBD2,TGTGCCAGCAGCCTCGGGACTAGCGGGCCCTTCAGCTCCTACAATGAGCAGTTCTTC,CASSLGTSGPFSSYNEQFF
TRBV25-1,once,TRBJ2-2,NA,TGTGCCAGCAGTGAATCTCGAGGGAGCACCGGGGAGCTGTTTTTT,CASSESRGSTGELFF
TRBV5-6,NA,TRBJ1-5,NA,TGTGCCAGCAGCTTGGCTCCCCGGGGGCAGCCCCAGCATTTT,CASSLAPRGQPQHF
TRBV20-1,NA,TRBJ1-5,NA,TGCAGTGCTAGTTACCAGTCTGGGCCCCAGCATTTT,CSASYQSGPQHF
TRBV12-3/TRBV12-4,few,TRBJ2-7,NA,TGTGCCAGCAGTTTAGCGGGAGATAACGAGCAGTACTTC,CASSLAGDNEQYF
TRBV6-5,NA,TRBJ2-3,NA,TGTGCCGGGCCGCCCCTAAGGGGCGCAGATACGCAGTATTTT,CAGPPLRGADTQYF
TRBV6-6,once,TRBJ2-2,TRBD2,TGTGCCACCTCTATAGCGGGAGGGCCGGGCACCGGGGAGCTGTTTTTT,CATSIAGGPGTGELFF
TRBV19,NA,TRBJ2-1,TRBD2,TGTGCCAGTAGTGTGGGGACTAGCGGAGCCTACAATGAGCAGTTCTTC,CASSVGTSGAYNEQFF
TRBV4-1,once,TRBJ2-3,TRBD2,TGCGCCAGCAGCCAAGTAACGGGAGGTACAGATACGCAGTATTTT,CASSQVTGGTDTQYF
TRBV4-2,NA,TRBJ2-1,NA,TGTGCCAGCAGCGGAGGGACTGCTCAGCAGTTCTTC,CASSGGTAQQFF
TRBV7-2,NA,TRBJ2-5,NA,TGTGCCAGCAGCTTTAGGCGGTCAGAAACCCAGTACTTC,CASSFRRSETQYF
TRBV23-1,NA,TRBJ1-1,NA,TGCGCCAGCAGTCTACAACGGGGGGGGACTGAAGCTTTCTTT,CASSLQRGGTEAFF
TRBV7-2,NA,TRBJ2-1,TRBD2,TGTGCCAGCAGCCCCACTAGCGGTTACAATGAGCAGTTCTTC,CASSPTSGYNEQFF
TRBV14,once,TRBJ2-1,TRBD2,TGTGCCAGCAGCCCGGGACTAGCGGGAGGGTGGCCCCTAGGAGAGCAGTTCTTC,CASSPGLAGGWPLGEQFF
TRBV20-1,NA,TRBJ2-7,NA,TGCAGTGCTAGTGTACTGGACTTCGGCTCCTACGAGCAGTACTTC,CSASVLDFGSYEQYF
TRBV9,few,TRBJ2-4,TRBD2,TGTGCCAGCAGCGTAGCTAGCGGGGGGAGAGACATTCAGTACTTC,CASSVASGGRDIQYF
TRBV5-1,NA,TRBJ1-4,TRBD1,TGCGCCAGCAGCTCCCGGGACAGGGGTAATGAAAAACTGTTTTTT,CASSSRDRGNEKLFF
TRBV4-3,NA,TRBJ2-7,NA,TGCGCCAGCAGCCAAGGTAGGACAGCAACCTACGAGCAGTACTTC,CASSQGRTATYEQYF
TRBV7-3,NA,TRBJ2-2,TRBD1,TGTGCCAGCAGCTTCACAGGGGGCTTTATGTACGGGGAGCTGTTTTTT,CASSFTGGFMYGELFF
TRBV30,NA,TRBJ2-7,NA,TGTGCCTGGAGGGGGAGTTTCTACGAGCAGTACTTC,CAWRGSFYEQYF
TRBV11-3,NA,TRBJ1-1,NA,TGTGCCAGCAGCTTAGCGGTCATGAACACTGAAGCTTTCTTT,CASSLAVMNTEAFF
TRBV25-1,NA,TRBJ1-2,NA,TGTGCCAGCAGTGAATCCGGACAGATCTATGGCTACACCTTC,CASSESGQIYGYTF
TRBV7-2,NA,TRBJ1-5,NA,TGTGCCAGCAGCTTAGAGGGCGGGCAGCCCCAGCATTTT,CASSLEGGQPQHF
TRBV30,NA,TRBJ2-3,NA,TGTGCCTGGAGTGCGCGGGGCGGCACAGATACGCAGTATTTT,CAWSARGGTDTQYF